This T cell receptor (beta chain) was obtained from a study of beta chain features in type 1 diabetes. For the study at large: Similarity in age, gender and cell yields was seen between patients and healthy donors. Study findings and constraints: Shorter TCRB CDR3s, moderately but significantly so, were found in Type 1 diabetes patients in all four CD4+ subsets.

Around 120 mL of blood, on average, came from one heparinised draw per donor. This clone has more than one count but fewer than ten. Its antigen is undetermined. Expressed TCRB transcripts were sequenced because the entire RNA isolate underwent reverse transcription. Naive, central memory and regulatory T cell samples yielded about 3.57 million reads on average. Only in-frame clones appear in the TCRdb table, and some are missing; sequencing was by immunoSEQ multiplex PCR. The table has about 160,000 clones, 10% seen once. V shed 1 base and J 2 bases; nucleotides not matched to a gene: 4. The CDR3 is 15 residues long. CDR1 SEHNR and CDR2 FQNEAQ come from the germline V gene (reference sequence).

The sample was central memory CD4+ T cells from blood. This sequence was found in a man aged 30 to 45 with type 1 diabetes. The genes are TRBV7-9 and TRBJ2-5; 7 bases are shared with TRBD2. CDR3 loop: CASSLGASGQETQYF. In nucleotides, the CDR3 is TGTGCCAGCAGCTTAGGGGCTAGCGGACAAGAGACCCAGTACTTC.